This TCR beta chain was obtained from a study of vaccination and CD4 T cells after COVID-19. Indicated treatment: roughly 10-day PBMC culture with coronavirus spike peptide pools or control peptides (ViraFEST assay). This clonotype rates as medium-sized. Its antigen is currently unknown. The assay that was used to sequence DNA from cultured CD4+ T cells was the Oncomine TCR Beta short-read assay. TCRdb re-analysed the PCR reads in MiXCR, keeping a single row per CDR3 protein. The profile shows more than 4,000 distinct CDR3 sequences, 20% of them singletons. Germline V CDR1 and CDR2: DFQATT, SNEGSKA (reference sequence). The V end lost 7 bases, the J end lost 0 bases, and 16 bases lay between the germline ends. CDR3 length: 16 amino acids.

Material: CD4+ T cells from blood, cultured in vitro. The chain couples TRBV20-1 to TRBJ1-6; D gene unclear. This clonotype was sampled from a human donor who had recovered from COVID-19. CDR3 sequence (DNA): TGCAGTGTTAGGGCCGCGGCAAACTCCTATAATTCACCCCTCCACTTT. It codes for CSVRAAANSYNSPLHF.